The 28 T cell receptor beta chains below were found in one sample sequenced in a study of OX40 agonist ivuxolimab in advanced cancers. The data were produced by immunoSEQ multiplex PCR, yet TCRdb's version contains in-frame clones alone and is incomplete. The sample holds about 27,000 clones, less than 80% seen once. The source was CD4+ or CD8+ T cells sorted from blood, collected in a trial of the OX40 agonist ivuxolimab. All receptors derive from an adult with an advanced solid tumor such as melanoma, head and neck, liver or kidney cancer.

The chain is built from TRBV6-5 and TRBJ1-5; D remains ambiguous. The CDR3 extends over 14 amino acids. Germline CDR1 and CDR2: MNHEY and SVGAGI. V shed 2 bases and J shed 6 bases, with 11 bases lying between them. The CDR3 nucleotides are TGTGCCAGCAGTTACGCCCCGAAAGTTCAGCCCCAGCATTTT. Its protein is CASSYAPKVQPQHF.

The chain is built from TRBV7-9 and TRBJ1-2; D is possibly TRBD1 (5 bases). The length of the CDR3 is 15 residues. Trimming pared 1 base from V and 2 bases from J, leaving 11 bases between. Germline CDR1 SEHNR, CDR2 FQNEAQ (reference sequence). CDR3: CASSLGGTENYGYTF. The CDR3 DNA sequence: TGTGCCAGCAGCTTAGGTGGGACGGAAAACTATGGCTACACCTTC.

In this sample, this clone turned up once. This sequence joins TRBV29-1 and TRBJ2-7, with 10 bases fitting TRBD2. Germline CDR1 is SQVTM and CDR2 is ANQGSEA. Trimming at V came to 8 bases and at J to 4 bases, leaving 8 bases not matched to a gene. CDR3 length: 13 residues. The CDR3: CSTWTSGSYEQYF. The CDR3 nucleotides read TGCAGCACGTGGACTAGCGGATCGTACGAGCAGTACTTC.

The V call is TRBV6-1, the J call TRBJ2-3, with a weak D call TRBD1 (5 bases). Germline V gives CDR1 MNHNS, CDR2 SASEGT. V gave up 4 bases and J gave up 4 bases, with 18 bases separating them. This CDR3 comprises 16 residues. The CDR3 region is CASSGTATVQADTQYF. CDR3 nucleotide sequence: TGTGCCAGCAGTGGAACAGCGACAGTTCAAGCAGATACGCAGTATTTT.

This chain joins TRBV5-1 and TRBJ1-1; the D gene is possibly TRBD1 (6 bases). Germline CDR1 is SGHRS and CDR2 is YFSETQ. V was clipped by 2 bases and J by 7 bases, with 12 bases between them. The length of the CDR3 is 13 residues. Here the CDR3 DNA reads TGCGCCAGCAGCTTTTCAGGGACAAATGAAGCTTTCTTT. It translates to CASSFSGTNEAFF.

This clone turned up a few times. The J gene is TRBJ2-1, the V gene TRBV11-3, with a weak D call TRBD2 (5 bases). V lost 2 bases and J lost 13, with 12 bases in between. There are 12 residues in the CDR3. Germline V gene data show CDR1 as SGHNT and CDR2 as YENEEA. As DNA, the CDR3 is TGTGCCAGCAGCTTAACTAGTGTCGACCAGTTCTTC. It is translated as CASSLTSVDQFF.

The chain carries TRBV15 and TRBJ2-2; 9 bases map to TRBD2. After removal of 6 bases from V and 5 bases from J, the junction contained 4 bases not matched to a gene. The CDR3 covers 14 residues. CDR1 and CDR2 (germline): LNHNV, YYDKDF (reference sequence). The CDR3 nucleotides read TGTGCCACCAGTAGCGGGAGAGGGACCGGGGAGCTGTTTTTT. Residues: CATSSGRGTGELFF.

The chain uses TRBV2 and TRBJ2-5, with TRBD2 as a possible D gene (6 bases). Trimming removed 3 bases from V and 4 bases from J, with 9 bases in between. Looked up from germline, CDR1 is SNHLY and CDR2 is FYNNEI. This CDR3 has 13 residues. CDR3 in amino acids: CASSDVAVETQYF. In nucleotides, the CDR3 is TGTGCCAGCAGTGATGTAGCGGTAGAGACCCAGTACTTC.

This rearrangement joins TRBV21-1 to TRBJ2-7; TRBD2 is the table's D call and was not checked against the DNA. TRBV21-1 is a listed pseudogene. This CDR3 comprises 19 residues. The CDR3 protein is CASSKGWLAGVKHSYEQYF. Written as DNA, the CDR3 is TGTGCCAGCAGCAAAGGGTGGCTAGCGGGAGTCAAGCACTCCTACGAGCAGTACTTC.

This clone was detected only a few times. This sequence joins TRBV5-6 and TRBJ2-2; D uncertain. The germline V and J ends were trimmed by 0 bases and 8 bases, with 5 bases remaining between them. This CDR3 spans 12 amino acids. Germline V gene lookup returns CDR1 SGHDT and CDR2 YYEEEE. In DNA form, the CDR3 reads TGTGCCAGCAGCTTGGCAGCGGGGGAGCTGTTTTTT. It yields the protein CASSLAAGELFF. The variable domain in full, completed from reference TRBV5-6 and TRBJ2-2, reads DAGVTQSPTHLIKTRGQQVTLRCSPKSGHDTVSWYQQALGQGPQFIFQYYEEEERQRGNFPDRFSGHQFPNYSSELNVNALLLGDSALYLCASSLAAGELFFGEGSRLTVL.

The chain employs TRBV7-9 and TRBJ1-1, with a weak D call TRBD1 (5 bases). V lost 1 base and J lost 4, with 13 bases in between. In germline, CDR1 is SEHNR, CDR2 FQNEAQ (reference sequence). This CDR3 has 15 residues. CDR3 nucleotides: TGTGCCAGCAGCTTAGGGGCAGGGATTACCACTGAAGCTTTCTTT. Translating it yields CASSLGAGITTEAFF.

The chain has TRBV7-6 and TRBJ2-1; D assignment may be TRBD1 or TRBD2 (6 bases each). V was trimmed by 2 bases and J by 10 bases, leaving 21 bases between them. The CDR3 totals 16 residues. CDR1 SGHVS and CDR2 FNYEAQ come from the germline V gene. The CDR3 here is CASSLIGGRSQGEQFF. Written as DNA, the CDR3 is TGTGCCAGCAGCTTAATTGGGGGGCGGTCTCAAGGGGAGCAGTTCTTC. Together with reference TRBV7-6 and TRBJ2-1, the CDR3 gives the full variable domain: GAGVSQSPRYKVTKRGQDVALRCDPISGHVSLYWYRQALGQGPEFLTYFNYEAQQDKSGLPNDRFSAERPEGSISTLTIQRTEQRDSAMYRCASSLIGGRSQGEQFFGPGTRLTVL.

This chain uses TRBV5-1 with TRBJ2-7, with 7 bases identical to TRBD2. The CDR3 has 16 amino acids. V gave up 0 bases and J gave up 2 bases; unmatched junction bases: 8. Germline V lookup: CDR1 SGHRS, CDR2 YFSETQ. CDR3 protein: CASSLVLAETPYEQYF. The DNA for the CDR3 is TGCGCCAGCAGCTTGGTCCTAGCGGAGACCCCCTACGAGCAGTACTTC.

This chain connects TRBV7-3 to TRBJ2-1, with 13 bases that match TRBD2. CDR1 SGHTA and CDR2 FQGTGA come from the germline V gene. The CDR3 runs to 21 residues. V lost 4 bases, J lost 9 bases, and 24 bases stayed unmatched. As DNA, the CDR3 is TGTGCCAGCAGCTCGGGACTAGCGGGACCGGGCAAATACCAAATACAAAGTGAGCAGTTCTTC. Translated: CASSSGLAGPGKYQIQSEQFF.

This chain links TRBV9 with TRBJ2-7; tentatively, D is TRBD2 (5 bases). Germline CDR1 reads SGDLS; CDR2 reads YYNGEE. CDR3 size: 14 residues. Deletions cut 1 base from V and 3 bases from J, with 11 bases between. In DNA, the CDR3 is TGTGCCAGCAGCGTACAGGACTTAAGCTACGAGCAGTACTTC. Protein product: CASSVQDLSYEQYF.

The V gene is TRBV5-1, the J gene TRBJ1-1; tentative D call: TRBD1 (5 bases). The CDR3 is made up of 13 amino acids. The germline V gene encodes CDR1 SGHRS and CDR2 YFSETQ. V was pared by 1 base and J by 7 bases, with 11 bases between. CDR3 sequence reads: CASSLRQGFEAFF. DNA of the CDR3: TGCGCCAGCAGCTTGCGCCAGGGCTTTGAAGCTTTCTTT.

The chain couples TRBV30 to TRBJ2-7, with D perhaps TRBD1 or TRBD2 (5 bases each). The CDR3 spans 15 residues. Germline loops: CDR1 GTSNPN, CDR2 SVGIG (reference sequence). Trimming removed 0 bases from V and 0 bases from J, with 12 bases in between. The CDR3, as DNA: TGTGCCTGGAGTGTACCGGCAGGGAGCTCCTACGAGCAGTACTTC. Its protein product is CAWSVPAGSSYEQYF. The whole variable domain, filled in from reference TRBV30 and TRBJ2-7, reads SQTIHQWPATLVQPVGSPLSLECTVEGTSNPNLYWYRQAAGRGLQLLFYSVGIGQISSEVPQNLSASRPQDRQFILSSKKLLLSDSGFYLCAWSVPAGSSYEQYFGPGTRLTVT.

The rearrangement links TRBV21-1 to TRBJ2-5. TRBV21-1 is annotated as a pseudogene. The CDR3 is 16 residues long. In nucleotides, the CDR3 is TGTGCCAGCAGGCTGAGCCTATACACTTTCTCTGAGACCCAGTACTTC. Translating gives CASRLSLYTFSETQYF.

This chain connects TRBV10-1 to TRBJ1-1; tentatively, D is TRBD1 (5 bases). This CDR3 has 14 amino acids. V lost 2 bases and J 0 bases, leaving 7 bases between the germline ends. The germline V gene has CDR1 WNHNN and CDR2 SYGVQD (reference sequence). The CDR3 protein is CASSEDSLNTEAFF. The DNA for the CDR3 is TGCGCCAGCAGTGAGGACAGCCTGAACACTGAAGCTTTCTTT.

The chain couples TRBV23-1 to TRBJ1-5; D uncertain. TRBV23-1 is given ORF status, its function remaining uncertain. The germline V and J ends were trimmed by 6 bases and 2 bases, with 11 bases remaining between them. This CDR3 comprises 14 residues. The CDR3 here is CASRVAQGNQPQHF. The CDR3 DNA is TGCGCCAGCAGAGTGGCTCAGGGCAATCAGCCCCAGCATTTT.

This chain joins TRBV7-6 and TRBJ1-1; D unclear. This CDR3 has 15 residues. CDR1 is SGHVS and CDR2 is FNYEAQ in the germline V gene. The germline V and J ends were trimmed by 1 base and 9 bases, with 18 bases remaining between them. The CDR3 sequence: CASSLEEFAPRKAFF. CDR3 DNA: TGTGCCAGCAGCTTAGAGGAATTTGCCCCGAGGAAAGCTTTCTTT.

Here the CDR3 reads CASRTTGTSGANVLTF. The CDR3 bases are TGTGCCAGCAGAACCACCGGGACGTCCGGGGCCAACGTCCTGACTTTC. J is TRBJ2-6 and V is TRBV7-3; D may correspond to TRBD1 or TRBD2 (5 bases each). Trimming took off 6 bases at V and 4 bases at J, with 16 bases between the two ends. The CDR3 consists of 16 residues. Per the germline V gene, CDR1 is SGHTA and CDR2 is FQGTGA.

V gene TRBV6-4 combines with J gene TRBJ1-1; TRBD1 matches 7 bases. This CDR3 has 15 amino acids. The ends lost 5 bases at V and 6 bases at J; junction bases unmatched: 12. Germline V CDR1 and CDR2: MRHNA, SNTAGT. CDR3 sequence: CASSLQPGGIPEAFF. CDR3 nucleotide sequence: TGTGCCAGCAGTTTACAGCCAGGGGGGATCCCTGAAGCTTTCTTT.

The V and J genes are TRBV6-4 and TRBJ2-1, with D possibly being TRBD1 (5 bases). This CDR3 comprises 15 residues. Germline CDR1 MRHNA, CDR2 SNTAGT. Trimming stripped 3 bases from V and 0 bases from J, with 9 bases between. Written as DNA, the CDR3 is TGTGCCAGCAGTGAACAGGAAAACTCCTACAATGAGCAGTTCTTC. It translates to CASSEQENSYNEQFF.

On this clone itself: Other nucleotide sequences in the sample specify the same CDR3. DNA of the CDR3: TGCGCCAGCAGCCGAGGACTAGCGGGGTACGAGCAGTACTTC. Its protein is CASSRGLAGYEQYF. The V gene is TRBV4-1, the J gene TRBJ2-7, with TRBD2 identical over 12 bases. There are 14 residues in the CDR3. V lost 4 bases to trimming and J lost 4 bases; unmatched junction nucleotides: 2. Germline CDR1 reads MGHRA; CDR2 reads YSYEKL.

This clone showed up just a few times. V usage is TRBV5-4 and J usage is TRBJ2-1; 9 bases fit TRBD2. V shed 3 bases, J shed 4 bases, and the junction held 5 bases outside the gene matches. This CDR3 has 15 amino acids. Germline V CDR1 and CDR2: SGHNT, YYREEE (reference sequence). CDR3 sequence: CASSYSGLAYNEQFF. CDR3 in DNA: TGTGCCAGCAGCTATTCGGGACTAGCTTACAATGAGCAGTTCTTC.

The chain couples TRBV15 to TRBJ2-1; 10 nucleotides agree with TRBD1. This CDR3 has 15 residues. With V trimmed by 5 bases and J by 8 bases, 9 bases remained unmatched. Germline values: CDR1 LNHNV, CDR2 YYDKDF (reference sequence). The CDR3 is CATSPQDRGSDEQFF. In nucleotides, the CDR3 is TGTGCCACCAGCCCGCAGGACAGGGGGAGCGATGAGCAGTTCTTC.

The V and J genes are TRBV5-6 and TRBJ2-7, with 10 positions matching TRBD1. The CDR3 has 14 residues. The V and J ends lost 6 bases and 4 bases, in that order; junction bases with no gene match: 7. Germline CDR1 SGHDT, CDR2 YYEEEE. This chain's CDR3 is CASTNTGQGYEQYF. CDR3 nucleotides: TGTGCCAGCACCAACACGGGACAGGGGTACGAGCAGTACTTC.